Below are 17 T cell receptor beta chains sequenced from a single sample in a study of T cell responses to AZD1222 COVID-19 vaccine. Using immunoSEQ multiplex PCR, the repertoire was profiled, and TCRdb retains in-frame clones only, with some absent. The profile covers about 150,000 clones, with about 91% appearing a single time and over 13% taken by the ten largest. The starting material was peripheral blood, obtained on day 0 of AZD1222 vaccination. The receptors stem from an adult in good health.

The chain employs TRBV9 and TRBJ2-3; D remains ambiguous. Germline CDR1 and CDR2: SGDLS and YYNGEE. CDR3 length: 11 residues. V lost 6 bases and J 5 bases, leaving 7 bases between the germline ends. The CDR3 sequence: CASMGGDTQYF. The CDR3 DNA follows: TGTGCCAGCATGGGTGGAGATACGCAGTATTTT.

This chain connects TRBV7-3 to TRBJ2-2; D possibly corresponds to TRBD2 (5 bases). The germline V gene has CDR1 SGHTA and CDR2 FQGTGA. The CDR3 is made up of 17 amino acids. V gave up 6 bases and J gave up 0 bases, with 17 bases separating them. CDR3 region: CASRRPGSSTNTGELFF. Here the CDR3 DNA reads TGTGCCAGCAGACGACCGGGGTCCTCCACGAACACCGGGGAGCTGTTTTTT.

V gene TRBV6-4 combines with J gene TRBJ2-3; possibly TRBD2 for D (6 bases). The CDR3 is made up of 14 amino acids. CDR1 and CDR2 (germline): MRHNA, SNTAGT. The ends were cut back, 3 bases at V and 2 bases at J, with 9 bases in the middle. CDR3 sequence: CASSESGDTDTQYF. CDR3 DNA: TGTGCCAGCAGTGAATCGGGGGACACAGATACGCAGTATTTT.

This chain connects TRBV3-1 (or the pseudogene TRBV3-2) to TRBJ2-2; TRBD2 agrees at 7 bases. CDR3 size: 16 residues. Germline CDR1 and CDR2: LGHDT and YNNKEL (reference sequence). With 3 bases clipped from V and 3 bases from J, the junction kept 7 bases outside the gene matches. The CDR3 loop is CASSHLRLAYTGELFF. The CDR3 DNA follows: TGTGCCAGCAGCCATCTACGACTAGCTTACACCGGGGAGCTGTTTTTT.

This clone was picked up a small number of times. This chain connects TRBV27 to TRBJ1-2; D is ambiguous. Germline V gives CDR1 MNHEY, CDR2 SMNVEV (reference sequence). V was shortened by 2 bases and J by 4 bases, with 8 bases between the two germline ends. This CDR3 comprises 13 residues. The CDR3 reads CASSLNRGYGYTF. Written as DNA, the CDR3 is TGTGCCAGCAGTTTAAACAGAGGCTATGGCTACACCTTC.

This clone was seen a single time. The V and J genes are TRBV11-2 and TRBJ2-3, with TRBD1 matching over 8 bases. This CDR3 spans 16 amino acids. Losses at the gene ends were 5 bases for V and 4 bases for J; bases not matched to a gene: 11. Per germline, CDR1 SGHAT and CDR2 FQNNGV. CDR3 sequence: CASSPRGQGRADTQYF. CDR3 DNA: TGTGCCAGCAGCCCCCGAGGACAGGGACGGGCAGATACGCAGTATTTT.

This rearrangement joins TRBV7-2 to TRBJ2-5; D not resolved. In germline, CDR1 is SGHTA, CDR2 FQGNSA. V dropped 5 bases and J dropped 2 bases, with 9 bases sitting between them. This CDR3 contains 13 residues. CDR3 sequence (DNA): TGTGCCAGCAGCCCCCAGATTCAAGAGACCCAGTACTTC. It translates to CASSPQIQETQYF.

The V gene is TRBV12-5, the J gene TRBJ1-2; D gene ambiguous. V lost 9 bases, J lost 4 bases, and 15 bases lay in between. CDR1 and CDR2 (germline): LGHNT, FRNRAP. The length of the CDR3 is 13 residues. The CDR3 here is CASSTLLTYGYTF. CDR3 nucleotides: TGTGCTAGCAGTACACTCCTCACCTATGGCTACACCTTC.

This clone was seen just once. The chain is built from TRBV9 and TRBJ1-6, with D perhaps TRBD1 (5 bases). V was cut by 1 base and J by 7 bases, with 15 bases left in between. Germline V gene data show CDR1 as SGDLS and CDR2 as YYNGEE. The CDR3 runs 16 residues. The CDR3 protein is CASSVTGQAANSPLHF. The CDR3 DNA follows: TGTGCCAGCAGCGTAACGGGGCAGGCCGCCAATTCACCCCTCCACTTT.

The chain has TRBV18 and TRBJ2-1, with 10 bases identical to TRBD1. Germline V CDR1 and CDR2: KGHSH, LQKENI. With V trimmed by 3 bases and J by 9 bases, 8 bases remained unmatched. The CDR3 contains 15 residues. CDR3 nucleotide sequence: TGTGCCAGCTCACCCCCGGACAGGGGGGCGGGTGAGCAGTTCTTC. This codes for CASSPPDRGAGEQFF.

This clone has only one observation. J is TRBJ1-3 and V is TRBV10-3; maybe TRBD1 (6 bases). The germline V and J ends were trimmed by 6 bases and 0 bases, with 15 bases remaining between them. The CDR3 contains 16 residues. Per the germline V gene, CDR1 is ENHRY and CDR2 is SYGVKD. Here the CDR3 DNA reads TGTGCCATCAGCCGACAGGCTGAACTCTCTGGAAACACCATATATTTT. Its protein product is CAISRQAELSGNTIYF.

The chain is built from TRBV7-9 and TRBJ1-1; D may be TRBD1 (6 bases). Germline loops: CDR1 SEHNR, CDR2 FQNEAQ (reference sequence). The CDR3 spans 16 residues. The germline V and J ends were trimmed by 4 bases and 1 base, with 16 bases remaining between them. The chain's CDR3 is CASSSGQIWANTEAFF. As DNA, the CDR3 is TGTGCCAGCAGCTCTGGACAGATCTGGGCGAACACTGAAGCTTTCTTT.

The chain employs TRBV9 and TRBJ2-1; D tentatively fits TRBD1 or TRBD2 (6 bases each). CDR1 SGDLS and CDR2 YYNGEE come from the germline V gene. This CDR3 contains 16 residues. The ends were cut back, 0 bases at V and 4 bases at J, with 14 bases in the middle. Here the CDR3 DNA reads TGTGCCAGCAGCGTAGGGACGGGGGCTAATTACAATGAGCAGTTCTTC. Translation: CASSVGTGANYNEQFF. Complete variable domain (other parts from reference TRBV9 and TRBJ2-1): DSGVTQTPKHLITATGQRVTLRCSPRSGDLSVYWYQQSLDQGLQFLIQYYNGEERAKGNILERFSAQQFPDLHSELNLSSLELGDSALYFCASSVGTGANYNEQFFGPGTRLTVL.

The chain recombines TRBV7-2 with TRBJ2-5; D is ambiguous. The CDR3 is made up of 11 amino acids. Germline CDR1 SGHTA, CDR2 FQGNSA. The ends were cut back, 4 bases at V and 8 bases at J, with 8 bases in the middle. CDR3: CASSSGLTQYF. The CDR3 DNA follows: TGTGCCAGCAGCTCAGGTTTAACCCAGTACTTC.

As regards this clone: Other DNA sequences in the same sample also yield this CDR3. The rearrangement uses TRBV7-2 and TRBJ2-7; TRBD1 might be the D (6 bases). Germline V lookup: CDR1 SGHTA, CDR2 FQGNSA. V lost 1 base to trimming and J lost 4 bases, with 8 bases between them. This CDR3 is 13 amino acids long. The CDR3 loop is CASSLGGPYEQYF. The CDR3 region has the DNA TGTGCCAGCAGCTTAGGGGGGCCTTACGAGCAGTACTTC.

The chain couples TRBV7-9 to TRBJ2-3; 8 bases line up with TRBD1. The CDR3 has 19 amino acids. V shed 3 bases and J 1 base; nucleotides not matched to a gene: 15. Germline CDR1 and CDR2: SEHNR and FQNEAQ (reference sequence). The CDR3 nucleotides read TGTGCCAGCAGCTTTGCGGGACAGGCGCTGTTGGGTCGCACAGATACGCAGTATTTT. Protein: CASSFAGQALLGRTDTQYF.

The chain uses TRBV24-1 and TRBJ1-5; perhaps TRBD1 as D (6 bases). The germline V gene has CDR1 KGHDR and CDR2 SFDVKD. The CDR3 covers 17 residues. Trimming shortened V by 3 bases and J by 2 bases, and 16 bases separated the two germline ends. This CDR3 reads CATSDVQGPGGNQPQHF. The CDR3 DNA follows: TGTGCCACCAGTGATGTCCAGGGGCCGGGGGGCAATCAGCCCCAGCATTTT.